Included here is one TCR beta chain sequence, with context. The target antigen is unknown. The sample belongs to a study of T cell responses to AZD1222 COVID-19 vaccine. V lost 0 bases and J lost 3, with 12 bases in between. Germline V gene lookup returns CDR1 SGHNT and CDR2 YYREEE (reference sequence). The CDR3 loop spans 15 amino acids. Overall study findings and caveats: Along spike, vaccine-associated CD4 TCRs were found throughout, with dominance at 160-218 and 743-854.

Here immunoSEQ multiplex PCR was the method, and the copy in TCRdb shows in-frame clones only, minus some. The repertoire holds more than 95,000 clones, with over 75% as singletons. This receptor was taken from an adult in good health. The rearrangement links TRBV5-4 to TRBJ1-1; D remains ambiguous. The material was peripheral blood, obtained on day 0 of AZD1222 vaccination. DNA for the CDR3: TGTGCCAGCAGCTTGGCCCCGGACCTAGACACTGAAGCTTTCTTT. Amino acid sequence: CASSLAPDLDTEAFF. The full variable domain, with the rest looked up from reference TRBV5-4 and TRBJ1-1, is ETGVTQSPTHLIKTRGQQVTLRCSSQSGHNTVSWYQQALGQGPQFIFQYYREEENGRGNFPPRFSGLQFPNYSSELNVNALELDDSALYLCASSLAPDLDTEAFFGQGTRLTVV.